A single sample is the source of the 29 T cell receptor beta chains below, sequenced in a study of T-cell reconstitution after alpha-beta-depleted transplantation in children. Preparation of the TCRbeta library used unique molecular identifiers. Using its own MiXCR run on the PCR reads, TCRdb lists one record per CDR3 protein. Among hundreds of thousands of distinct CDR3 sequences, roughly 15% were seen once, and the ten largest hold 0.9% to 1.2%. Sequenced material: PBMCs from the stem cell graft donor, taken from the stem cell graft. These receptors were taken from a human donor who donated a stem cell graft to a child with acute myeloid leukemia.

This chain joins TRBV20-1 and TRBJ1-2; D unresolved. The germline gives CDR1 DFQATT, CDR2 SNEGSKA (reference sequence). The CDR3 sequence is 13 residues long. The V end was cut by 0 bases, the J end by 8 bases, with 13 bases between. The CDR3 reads CSARDPAALGYTF. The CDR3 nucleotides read TGCAGTGCTAGAGATCCTGCGGCCTTGGGCTACACCTTC.

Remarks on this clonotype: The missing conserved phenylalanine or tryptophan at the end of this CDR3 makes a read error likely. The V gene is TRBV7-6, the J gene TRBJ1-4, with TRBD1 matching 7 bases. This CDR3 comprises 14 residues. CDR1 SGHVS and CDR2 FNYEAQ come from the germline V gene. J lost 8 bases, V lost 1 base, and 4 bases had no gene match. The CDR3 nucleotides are TGTGCCAGCAGCTTAGGGGACAGTTGGGAAAAACTGTTTTGT. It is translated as CASSLGDSWEKLFC.

The CDR3 reads CASSYLAGGRDTQYF. The CDR3 nucleotides are TGTGCCAGCAGTTACCTAGCGGGGGGACGAGATACGCAGTATTTT. This rearrangement joins TRBV2 to TRBJ2-3; 11 nucleotides align to TRBD2. CDR1 and CDR2 (germline): SNHLY, FYNNEI. The CDR3 totals 15 residues. V gave up 5 bases and J gave up 5 bases; unmatched junction bases: 6.

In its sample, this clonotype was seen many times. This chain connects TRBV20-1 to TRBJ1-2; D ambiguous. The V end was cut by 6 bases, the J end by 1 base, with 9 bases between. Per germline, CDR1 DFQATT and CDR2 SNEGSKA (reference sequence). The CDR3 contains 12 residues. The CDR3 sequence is CSAGELNYGYTF. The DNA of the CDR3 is TGCAGTGCAGGAGAACTTAACTATGGCTACACCTTC.

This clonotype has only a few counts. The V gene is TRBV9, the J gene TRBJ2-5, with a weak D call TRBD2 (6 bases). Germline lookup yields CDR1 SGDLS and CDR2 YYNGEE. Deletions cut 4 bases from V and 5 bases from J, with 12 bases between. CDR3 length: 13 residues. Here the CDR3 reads CASSKTRAETQYF. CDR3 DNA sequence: TGTGCCAGCAGCAAGACTAGGGCGGAGACCCAGTACTTC. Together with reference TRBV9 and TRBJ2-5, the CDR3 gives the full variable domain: DSGVTQTPKHLITATGQRVTLRCSPRSGDLSVYWYQQSLDQGLQFLIQYYNGEERAKGNILERFSAQQFPDLHSELNLSSLELGDSALYFCASSKTRAETQYFGPGTRLLVL.

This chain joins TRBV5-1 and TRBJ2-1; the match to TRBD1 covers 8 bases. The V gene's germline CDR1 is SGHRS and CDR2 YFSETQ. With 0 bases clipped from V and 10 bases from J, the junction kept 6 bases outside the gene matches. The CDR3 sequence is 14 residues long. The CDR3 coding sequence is TGCGCCAGCAGCTTGGGGCAGGGGGCGGAGGAGCAGTTCTTC. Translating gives CASSLGQGAEEQFF.

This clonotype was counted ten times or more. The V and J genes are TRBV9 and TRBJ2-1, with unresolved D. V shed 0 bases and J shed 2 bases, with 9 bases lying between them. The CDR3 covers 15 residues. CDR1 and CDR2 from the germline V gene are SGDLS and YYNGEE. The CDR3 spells CASSVDQPTYNEQFF. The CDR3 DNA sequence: TGTGCCAGCAGCGTAGATCAGCCCACCTACAATGAGCAGTTCTTC.

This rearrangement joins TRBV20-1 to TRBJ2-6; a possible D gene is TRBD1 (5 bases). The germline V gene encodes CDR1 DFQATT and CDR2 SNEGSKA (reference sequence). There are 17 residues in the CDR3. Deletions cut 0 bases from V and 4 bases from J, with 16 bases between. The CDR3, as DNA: TGCAGTGCTAGAGATCGTCAGGGATCAACCGGGGCCAACGTCCTGACTTTC. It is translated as CSARDRQGSTGANVLTF.

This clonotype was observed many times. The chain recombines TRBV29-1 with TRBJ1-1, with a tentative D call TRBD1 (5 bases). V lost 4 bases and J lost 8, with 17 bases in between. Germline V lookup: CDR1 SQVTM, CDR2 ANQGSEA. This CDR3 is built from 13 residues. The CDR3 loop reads CSVATGRLGEAFF. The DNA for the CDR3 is TGCAGCGTTGCGACGGGACGGCTAGGAGAAGCTTTCTTT.

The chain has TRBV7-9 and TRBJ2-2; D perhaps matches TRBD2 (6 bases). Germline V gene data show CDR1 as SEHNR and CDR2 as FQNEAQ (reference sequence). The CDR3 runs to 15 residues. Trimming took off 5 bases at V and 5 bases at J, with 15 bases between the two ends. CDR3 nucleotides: TGTGCCAGCAGCCCTCGGAGTAGCGGTACCGGGGAGCTGTTTTTT. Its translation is CASSPRSSGTGELFF.

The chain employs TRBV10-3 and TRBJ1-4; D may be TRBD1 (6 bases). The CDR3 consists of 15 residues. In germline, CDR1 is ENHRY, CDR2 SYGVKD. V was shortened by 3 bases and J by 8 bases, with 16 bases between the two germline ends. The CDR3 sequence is CAISDLQGSGEKLFF. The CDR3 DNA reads TGTGCCATCAGTGATTTACAGGGAAGCGGAGAAAAACTGTTTTTT.

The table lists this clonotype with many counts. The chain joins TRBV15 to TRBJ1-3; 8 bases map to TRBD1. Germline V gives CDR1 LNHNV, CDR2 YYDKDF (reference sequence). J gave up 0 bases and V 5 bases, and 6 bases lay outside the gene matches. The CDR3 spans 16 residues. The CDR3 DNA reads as TGTGCCACCAGCTTGGGACAGGCTAGCTCTGGAAACACCATATATTTT. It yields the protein CATSLGQASSGNTIYF.

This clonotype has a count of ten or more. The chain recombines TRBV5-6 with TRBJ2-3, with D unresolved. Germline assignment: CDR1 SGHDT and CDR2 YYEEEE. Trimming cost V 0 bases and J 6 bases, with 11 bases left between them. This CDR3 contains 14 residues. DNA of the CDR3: TGTGCCAGCAGCTTGGATTCGCGCCCCGATACGCAGTATTTT. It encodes CASSLDSRPDTQYF.

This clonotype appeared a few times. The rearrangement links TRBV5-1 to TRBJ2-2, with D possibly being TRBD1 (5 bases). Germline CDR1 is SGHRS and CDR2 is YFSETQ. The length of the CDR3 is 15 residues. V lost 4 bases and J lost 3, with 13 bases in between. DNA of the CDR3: TGCGCCAGCAGCCCGGACATGGGCCACACCGGGGAGCTGTTTTTT. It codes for CASSPDMGHTGELFF. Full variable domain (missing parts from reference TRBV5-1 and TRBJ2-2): KAGVTQTPRYLIKTRGQQVTLSCSPISGHRSVSWYQQTPGQGLQFLFEYFSETQRNKGNFPGRFSGRQFSNSRSEMNVSTLELGDSALYLCASSPDMGHTGELFFGEGSRLTVL.

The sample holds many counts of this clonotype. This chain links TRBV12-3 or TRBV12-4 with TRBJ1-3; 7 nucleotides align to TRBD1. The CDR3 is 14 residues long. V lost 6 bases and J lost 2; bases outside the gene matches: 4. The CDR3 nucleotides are TGTGCCAGCAGCCCGGGACAGCCTGGAAACACCATATATTTT. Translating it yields CASSPGQPGNTIYF.

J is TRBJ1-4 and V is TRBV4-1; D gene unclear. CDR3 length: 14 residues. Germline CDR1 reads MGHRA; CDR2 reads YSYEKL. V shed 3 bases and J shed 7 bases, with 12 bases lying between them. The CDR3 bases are TGCGCCAGCAGCCAGGCACCTATGGTTGAAAAACTGTTTTTT. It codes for CASSQAPMVEKLFF.

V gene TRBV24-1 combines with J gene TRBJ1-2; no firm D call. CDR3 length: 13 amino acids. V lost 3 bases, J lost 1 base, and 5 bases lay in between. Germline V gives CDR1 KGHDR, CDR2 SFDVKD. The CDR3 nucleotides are TGTGCCACCAGTGATAGGGTTAACTATGGCTACACCTTC. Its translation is CATSDRVNYGYTF.

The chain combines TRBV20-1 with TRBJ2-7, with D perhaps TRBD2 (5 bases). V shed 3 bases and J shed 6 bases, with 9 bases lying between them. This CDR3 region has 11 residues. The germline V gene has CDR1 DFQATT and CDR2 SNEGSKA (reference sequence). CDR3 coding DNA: TGCAGTGCTAGTAGAGGGCGCGAGCAGTACGTC. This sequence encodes CSASRGREQYV.

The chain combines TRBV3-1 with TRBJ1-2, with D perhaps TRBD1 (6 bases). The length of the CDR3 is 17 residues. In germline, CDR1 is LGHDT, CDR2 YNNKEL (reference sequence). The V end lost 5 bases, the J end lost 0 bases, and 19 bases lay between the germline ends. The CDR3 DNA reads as TGTGCCAGCAGCAAAGGGGGGTTGACAGCAGCTAACTATGGCTACACCTTC. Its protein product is CASSKGGLTAANYGYTF.

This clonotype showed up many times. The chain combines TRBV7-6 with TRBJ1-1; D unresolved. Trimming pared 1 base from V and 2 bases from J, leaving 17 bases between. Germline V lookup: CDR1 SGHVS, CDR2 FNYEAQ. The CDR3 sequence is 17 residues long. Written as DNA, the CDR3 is TGTGCCAGCAGCTTAGGGAAGCTCACAAAGCCAAACACTGAAGCTTTCTTT. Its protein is CASSLGKLTKPNTEAFF.

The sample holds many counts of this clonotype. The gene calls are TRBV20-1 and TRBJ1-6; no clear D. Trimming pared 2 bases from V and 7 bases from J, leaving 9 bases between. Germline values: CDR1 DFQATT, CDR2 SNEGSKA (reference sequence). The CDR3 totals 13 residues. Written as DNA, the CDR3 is TGCAGTGCTAGACAAGGGAACAATTCACCCCTCCACTTT. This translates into CSARQGNNSPLHF.

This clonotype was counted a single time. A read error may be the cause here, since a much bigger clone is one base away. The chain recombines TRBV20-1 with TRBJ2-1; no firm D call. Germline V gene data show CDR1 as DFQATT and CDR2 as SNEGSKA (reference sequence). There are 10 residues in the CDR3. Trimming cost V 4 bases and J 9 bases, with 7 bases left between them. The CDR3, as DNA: TGCAGTGCTAAAGAGCGTGAGCAGTTCTTC. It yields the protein CSAKEREQFF.

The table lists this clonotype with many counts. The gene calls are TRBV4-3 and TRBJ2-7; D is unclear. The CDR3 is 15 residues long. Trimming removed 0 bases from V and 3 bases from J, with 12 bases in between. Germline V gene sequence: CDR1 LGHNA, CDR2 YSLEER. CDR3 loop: CASSQEVVSLYEQYF. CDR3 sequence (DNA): TGCGCCAGCAGCCAAGAGGTGGTATCCCTCTACGAGCAGTACTTC.

The CDR3 region is CAIGTSGNTIYF. CDR3 bases: TGTGCCATCGGGACCTCTGGAAACACCATATATTTT. This sequence joins TRBV7-9 and TRBJ1-3; TRBD1 might be the D (5 bases). The CDR3 loop spans 12 amino acids. CDR1 is SEHNR, CDR2 FQNEAQ, per germline (reference sequence). The V and J ends lost 10 bases and 0 bases respectively, with 7 bases between them.

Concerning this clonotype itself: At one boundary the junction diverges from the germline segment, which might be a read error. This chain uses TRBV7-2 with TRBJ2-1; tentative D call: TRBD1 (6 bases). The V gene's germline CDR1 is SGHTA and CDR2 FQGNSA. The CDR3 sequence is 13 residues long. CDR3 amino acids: CASSLVGGQFWVF. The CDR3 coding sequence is TGTGCCAGCAGCTTAGTAGGGGGTCAGTTCTGGGTCTTC.

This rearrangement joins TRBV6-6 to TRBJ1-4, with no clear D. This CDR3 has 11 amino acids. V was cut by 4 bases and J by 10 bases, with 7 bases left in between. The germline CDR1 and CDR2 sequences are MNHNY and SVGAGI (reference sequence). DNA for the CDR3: TGTGCCAGCAGTTCCCAGATAAAACTGTTTTTT. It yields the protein CASSSQIKLFF.

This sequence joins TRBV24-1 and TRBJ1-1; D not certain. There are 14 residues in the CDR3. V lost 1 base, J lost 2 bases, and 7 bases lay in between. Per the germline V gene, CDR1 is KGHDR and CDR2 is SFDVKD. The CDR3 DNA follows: TGTGCCACCAGTGATTTCACGTATAACACTGAAGCTTTCTTT. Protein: CATSDFTYNTEAFF.

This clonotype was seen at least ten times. CDR3 residues: CSPSDNNEKLFF. The CDR3 DNA reads as TGCAGCCCCTCTGACAATAATGAAAAACTGTTTTTT. The chain joins TRBV20-1 to TRBJ1-4; D is undetermined. The CDR3 is 12 amino acids. Germline loops: CDR1 DFQATT, CDR2 SNEGSKA (reference sequence).

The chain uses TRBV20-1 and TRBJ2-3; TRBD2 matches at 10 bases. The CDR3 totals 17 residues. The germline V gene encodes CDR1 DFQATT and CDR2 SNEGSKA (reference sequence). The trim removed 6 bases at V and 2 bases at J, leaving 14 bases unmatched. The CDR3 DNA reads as TGCAGTGCCTCCGGCGCCAGCGGGGGGGGCTTCACAGATACGCAGTATTTT. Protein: CSASGASGGGFTDTQYF.